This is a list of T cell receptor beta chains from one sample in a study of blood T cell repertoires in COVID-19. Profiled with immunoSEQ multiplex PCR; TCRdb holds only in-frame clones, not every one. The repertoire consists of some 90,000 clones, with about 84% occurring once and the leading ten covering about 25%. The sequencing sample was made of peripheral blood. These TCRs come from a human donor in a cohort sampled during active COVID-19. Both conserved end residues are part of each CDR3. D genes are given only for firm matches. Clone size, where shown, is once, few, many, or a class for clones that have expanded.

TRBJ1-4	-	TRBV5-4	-	TGTGCCAGCAGCTCGGATGAAAAACTGTTTTTT	CASSSDEKLFF
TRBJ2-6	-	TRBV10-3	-	TGTGCCATCAGTCAGGGAGGGGGGACTGCAGGGGCCAACGTCCTGACTTTC	CAISQGGGTAGANVLTF
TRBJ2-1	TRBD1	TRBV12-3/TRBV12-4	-	TGTGCCAGCACCTGGACAGGGAATGAGCAGTTCTTC	CASTWTGNEQFF
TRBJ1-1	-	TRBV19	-	TGTGCCAGTCAAAAAGGGGGTTGGGGCACTGAAGCTTTCTTT	CASQKGGWGTEAFF
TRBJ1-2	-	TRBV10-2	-	TGCGCCAGCACAGGGGATTATGGCTACACCTTC	CASTGDYGYTF
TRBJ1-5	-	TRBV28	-	TGTGCCAGCAGTTCCCTCGGGGATTGGAGCAATCAGCCCCAGCATTTT	CASSSLGDWSNQPQHF
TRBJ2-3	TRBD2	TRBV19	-	TGTGCCAGTAGTTCGGGGGGGGGAGATACGCAGTATTTT	CASSSGGGDTQYF
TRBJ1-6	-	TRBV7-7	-	TGTGCCAGCAGCTTAGACTACGGGAATGGTTCACCCCTCCACTTT	CASSLDYGNGSPLHF
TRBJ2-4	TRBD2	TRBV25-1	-	TGTGCCAGCAGTGAGGGACTAGCGGGAGTTACGGCCAAAAACATTCAGTACTTC	CASSEGLAGVTAKNIQYF
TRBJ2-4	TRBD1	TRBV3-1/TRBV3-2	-	TGTGCCAGCAGCCTGAATATACAGGGGAAAGCCAAAAACATTCAGTACTTC	CASSLNIQGKAKNIQYF
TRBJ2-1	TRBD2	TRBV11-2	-	TGTGCCAGCAGCCCTCTGGGCGGGGGGGTCGATAGTGAGCAGTTCTTC	CASSPLGGGVDSEQFF
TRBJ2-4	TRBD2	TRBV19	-	TGTGCCAGCTCTTCGGGGGGAACGGCCATTCAGTACTTC	CASSSGGTAIQYF
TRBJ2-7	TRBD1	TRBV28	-	TGTGCCAGCAGAGACAGGGGATTGAACGAGCAGTACTTC	CASRDRGLNEQYF
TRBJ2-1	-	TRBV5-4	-	TGTGCCAGCAGCGCGGTCCTCAATGAGCAGTTCTTC	CASSAVLNEQFF
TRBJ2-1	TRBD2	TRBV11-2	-	TGTGCCAGCAGCTTCGGCGGGGGATTCTACAATGAGCAGTTCTTC	CASSFGGGFYNEQFF
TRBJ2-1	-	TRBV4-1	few	TGCGCCAGCAGCCACCCGTACGGTGAGCAGTTCTTC	CASSHPYGEQFF
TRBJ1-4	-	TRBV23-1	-	TGCGCCAGCAGTCAATCTTCGGACAGCCCTGAAAAACTGTTTTTT	CASSQSSDSPEKLFF
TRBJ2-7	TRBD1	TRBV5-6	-	TGTGCCAGCAGCTTCGGACAGGGCCACGAGCAGTACTTC	CASSFGQGHEQYF
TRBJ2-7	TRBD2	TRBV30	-	TGTGCCTGGAGTTACCAAGCGGGGGCCTACGAGCAGTACTTC	CAWSYQAGAYEQYF
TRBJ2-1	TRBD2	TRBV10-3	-	TGCGCCATCAGGATGACTAGCGGGGTTTACAATGAGCAGTTCTTC	CAIRMTSGVYNEQFF
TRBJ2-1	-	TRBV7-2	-	TGTGCCAGCAGCTTAGTTCCGGATGAGCAGTTCTTC	CASSLVPDEQFF
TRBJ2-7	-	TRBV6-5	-	TGTGCCAGCAATAAACCGGGAATCTCCTACGAGCAGTACTTC	CASNKPGISYEQYF